The entry below describes one T cell receptor (beta chain). As originally analysed: Researchers report that nucleated cell counts were estimated from reference gene primer amplification. Some clones are missing from TCRdb's copy, which holds only in-frame ones; the method was immunoSEQ multiplex PCR. V and J calls and clone size are copied from that table; D and trimming were computed from the DNA. Found here are 120,000 or so clones, approximately 90% of them singletons; the top ten hold approximately 2.3%. The source of the sample is a study of blood T cell repertoires in COVID-19. Whole-study context: Italy, Spain and the United States were the sources of the convalescent and acute COVID-19 samples. From T cells, B-cell-depleted T cells, or PBMCs came the material, which was cDNA or gDNA.

Germline CDR1 SGHTA, CDR2 FQGNSA. The CDR3 totals 15 residues. V lost 1 base and J 5 bases, leaving 13 bases between the germline ends. Sample: peripheral blood. This rearrangement joins TRBV7-2 to TRBJ2-3; a weak D match, TRBD2 (6 bases). The source of this sequence is a woman aged 45-65 years with acute or convalescent COVID-19. The CDR3 is CASSLVASGEDTQYF. The CDR3 region has the DNA TGTGCCAGCAGCTTAGTTGCATCGGGGGAAGATACGCAGTATTTT.